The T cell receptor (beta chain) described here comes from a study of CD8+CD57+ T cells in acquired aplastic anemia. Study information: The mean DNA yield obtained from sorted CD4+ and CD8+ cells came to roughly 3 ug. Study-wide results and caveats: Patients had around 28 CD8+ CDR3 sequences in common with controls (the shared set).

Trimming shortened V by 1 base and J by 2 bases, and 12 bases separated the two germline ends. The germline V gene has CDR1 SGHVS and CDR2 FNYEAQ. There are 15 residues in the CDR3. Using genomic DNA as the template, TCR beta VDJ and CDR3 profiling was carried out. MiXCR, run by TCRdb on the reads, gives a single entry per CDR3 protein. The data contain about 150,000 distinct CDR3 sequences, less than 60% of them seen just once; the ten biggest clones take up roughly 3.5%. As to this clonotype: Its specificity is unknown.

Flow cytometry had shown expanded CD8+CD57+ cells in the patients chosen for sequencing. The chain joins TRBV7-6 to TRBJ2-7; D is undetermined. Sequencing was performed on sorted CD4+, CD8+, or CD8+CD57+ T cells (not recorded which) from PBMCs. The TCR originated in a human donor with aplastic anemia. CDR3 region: CASSLEGYPTYEQYF. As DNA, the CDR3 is TGTGCCAGCAGCTTAGAGGGCTATCCGACCTACGAGCAGTACTTC. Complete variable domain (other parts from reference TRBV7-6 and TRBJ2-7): GAGVSQSPRYKVTKRGQDVALRCDPISGHVSLYWYRQALGQGPEFLTYFNYEAQQDKSGLPNDRFSAERPEGSISTLTIQRTEQRDSAMYRCASSLEGYPTYEQYFGPGTRLTVT.